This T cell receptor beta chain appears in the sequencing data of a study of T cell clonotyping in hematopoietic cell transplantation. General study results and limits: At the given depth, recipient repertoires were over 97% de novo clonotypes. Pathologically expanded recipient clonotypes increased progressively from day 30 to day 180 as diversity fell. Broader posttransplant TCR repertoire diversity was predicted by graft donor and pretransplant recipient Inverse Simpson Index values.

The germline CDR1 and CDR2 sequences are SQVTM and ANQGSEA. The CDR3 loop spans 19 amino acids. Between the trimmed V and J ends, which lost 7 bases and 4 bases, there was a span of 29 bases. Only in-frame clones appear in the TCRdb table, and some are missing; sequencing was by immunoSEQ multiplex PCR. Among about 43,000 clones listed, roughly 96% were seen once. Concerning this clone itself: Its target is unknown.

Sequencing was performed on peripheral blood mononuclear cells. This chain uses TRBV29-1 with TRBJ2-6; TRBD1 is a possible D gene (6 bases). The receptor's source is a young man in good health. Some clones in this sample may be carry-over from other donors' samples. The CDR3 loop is CSAIANGGMDSKGANVLTF. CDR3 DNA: TGCAGCGCCATCGCAAACGGTGGGATGGACAGCAAGGGGGCCAACGTCCTGACTTTC.